This is a list of T cell receptor beta chains from one sample in a study of cytomegalovirus exposure and HLA in healthy donors. This table comes from immunoSEQ multiplex PCR, and its TCRdb copy is limited to in-frame clones, with some not included. The data contain approximately 140,000 clones, about 79% of them singletons. Material: PBMCs. These receptors were obtained from a male donor in good health and CMV-seronegative. CDR3s include the opening cysteine and the closing phenylalanine or tryptophan. A D gene is named only where the DNA matches it firmly. The listing skips clone size in some rows; elsewhere it reads once, few, many or a size class.

clone_size: -; d_call: TRBD1; j_call: TRBJ1-5; v_call: TRBV27; cdr3_aa: CASSLGTAYSNQPQHF; cdr3_nt: TGTGCCAGCAGTTTAGGGACAGCGTATAGCAATCAGCCCCAGCATTTT
clone_size: few; d_call: -; j_call: TRBJ1-5; v_call: TRBV19; cdr3_aa: CASREQGTQPQHF; cdr3_nt: TGTGCCAGTAGAGAACAGGGAACTCAGCCCCAGCATTTT
clone_size: -; d_call: -; j_call: TRBJ1-2; v_call: TRBV30; cdr3_aa: CAWSVSEGYGYTF; cdr3_nt: TGTGCCTGGAGTGTATCGGAGGGCTATGGCTACACCTTC
clone_size: few; d_call: TRBD2; j_call: TRBJ2-5; v_call: TRBV5-1; cdr3_aa: CASSELAGGLGETQYF; cdr3_nt: TGCGCCAGCAGCGAACTAGCGGGGGGGTTGGGAGAGACCCAGTACTTC
clone_size: few; d_call: -; j_call: TRBJ1-1; v_call: TRBV27; cdr3_aa: CASSLAGPNTEAFF; cdr3_nt: TGTGCCAGCAGTTTGGCAGGGCCGAACACTGAAGCTTTCTTT
clone_size: once; d_call: TRBD1; j_call: TRBJ2-5; v_call: TRBV18; cdr3_aa: CASSPWDRGETQYF; cdr3_nt: TGTGCCAGCTCACCCTGGGACAGGGGAGAGACCCAGTACTTC
clone_size: -; d_call: -; j_call: TRBJ1-2; v_call: TRBV5-1; cdr3_aa: CASSLDRADLGYTF; cdr3_nt: TGCGCCAGCAGCTTGGACAGGGCGGATCTTGGCTACACCTTC
clone_size: -; d_call: -; j_call: TRBJ2-7; v_call: TRBV25-1; cdr3_aa: CASSAAPVSPYEQYF; cdr3_nt: TGTGCCAGCAGTGCCGCCCCGGTCTCTCCCTACGAGCAGTACTTC
clone_size: -; d_call: TRBD2; j_call: TRBJ2-5; v_call: TRBV10-3; cdr3_aa: CATGTSGGAGETQYF; cdr3_nt: TGTGCCACCGGGACTAGCGGGGGGGCGGGGGAGACCCAGTACTTC
clone_size: few; d_call: -; j_call: TRBJ2-3; v_call: TRBV18; cdr3_aa: CASSPGQHSTDTQYF; cdr3_nt: TGTGCCAGCTCACCCGGACAGCATAGCACAGATACGCAGTATTTT
clone_size: once; d_call: -; j_call: TRBJ1-6; v_call: TRBV25-1; cdr3_aa: CASSEGGLYNSPLHF; cdr3_nt: TGTGCCAGCAGTGAAGGGGGGTTGTATAATTCACCCCTCCACTTT
clone_size: -; d_call: TRBD2; j_call: TRBJ2-7; v_call: TRBV4-1; cdr3_aa: CASSQGLARSFGEQYF; cdr3_nt: TGCGCCAGCAGCCAAGGACTAGCCAGGTCCTTTGGGGAGCAGTACTTC
clone_size: once; d_call: -; j_call: TRBJ2-6; v_call: TRBV19; cdr3_aa: CASSVQQSSGANVLTF; cdr3_nt: TGTGCCAGTAGTGTCCAACAGAGCTCTGGGGCCAACGTCCTGACTTTC
clone_size: -; d_call: TRBD2; j_call: TRBJ2-2; v_call: TRBV7-6; cdr3_aa: CASSSIRLAGTGGELFF; cdr3_nt: TGTGCCAGCAGCTCCATCCGACTAGCGGGAACAGGGGGGGAGCTGTTTTTT
clone_size: -; d_call: TRBD1; j_call: TRBJ2-7; v_call: TRBV5-1; cdr3_aa: CASSLWDSSYEQYF; cdr3_nt: TGCGCCAGCAGCTTGTGGGACAGTAGCTACGAGCAGTACTTC
clone_size: few; d_call: -; j_call: TRBJ2-5; v_call: TRBV13; cdr3_aa: CASSLRLLPQETQYF; cdr3_nt: TGTGCCAGCAGCTTAAGACTACTTCCTCAAGAGACCCAGTACTTC
clone_size: once; d_call: TRBD2; j_call: TRBJ2-7; v_call: TRBV30; cdr3_aa: CAWSEGTSGINEQYF; cdr3_nt: TGTGCCTGGAGTGAGGGGACTAGCGGGATTAACGAGCAGTACTTC
clone_size: once; d_call: -; j_call: TRBJ2-7; v_call: TRBV30; cdr3_aa: CAWTGAYEQYF; cdr3_nt: TGTGCCTGGACAGGGGCCTACGAGCAGTACTTC
clone_size: -; d_call: -; j_call: TRBJ1-1; v_call: TRBV19; cdr3_aa: CASSTQGSTEAFF; cdr3_nt: TGTGCCAGTAGTACGCAGGGGAGCACTGAAGCTTTCTTT
clone_size: -; d_call: -; j_call: TRBJ1-1; v_call: TRBV19; cdr3_aa: CASSPGGAAWGVTEAFF; cdr3_nt: TGTGCCAGTAGTCCCGGAGGGGCTGCCTGGGGAGTCACTGAAGCTTTCTTT
clone_size: -; d_call: TRBD1; j_call: TRBJ2-7; v_call: TRBV6-7; cdr3_aa: CAMVWDRENYEQYF; cdr3_nt: TGTGCCATGGTATGGGACAGGGAAAACTACGAGCAGTACTTC
clone_size: -; d_call: TRBD1; j_call: TRBJ1-2; v_call: TRBV2; cdr3_aa: CASRRDRDLGYGYTF; cdr3_nt: TGTGCCAGCAGAAGGGACAGGGATCTAGGCTATGGCTACACCTTC
clone_size: once; d_call: TRBD2; j_call: TRBJ2-1; v_call: TRBV30; cdr3_aa: CAWSVRRGFPEQFF; cdr3_nt: TGTGCCTGGAGTGTACGGCGGGGGTTCCCTGAGCAGTTCTTC
clone_size: -; d_call: TRBD1; j_call: TRBJ1-6; v_call: TRBV7-8; cdr3_aa: CASSLARGLGDSPLHF; cdr3_nt: TGTGCCAGCAGCTTAGCCAGGGGGCTCGGGGATTCACCCCTCCACTTT
clone_size: -; d_call: TRBD1; j_call: TRBJ2-1; v_call: TRBV7-9; cdr3_aa: CASSLGQGSSQFF; cdr3_nt: TGTGCCAGCAGCTTAGGACAGGGTTCGTCGCAGTTCTTC
clone_size: -; d_call: -; j_call: TRBJ1-3; v_call: TRBV29-1; cdr3_aa: CSVTGLVESENTIYF; cdr3_nt: TGCAGCGTTACAGGTTTGGTGGAATCAGAAAACACCATATATTTT
clone_size: once; d_call: -; j_call: TRBJ1-1; v_call: TRBV7-7; cdr3_aa: CASSLVREAEAFF; cdr3_nt: TGTGCTAGCAGCTTAGTCAGGGAGGCTGAAGCTTTCTTT
clone_size: -; d_call: -; j_call: TRBJ2-2; v_call: TRBV30; cdr3_aa: CAWSVGGPGELFF; cdr3_nt: TGTGCCTGGAGTGTGGGGGGGCCCGGGGAGCTGTTTTTT
clone_size: -; d_call: TRBD1; j_call: TRBJ1-3; v_call: TRBV9; cdr3_aa: CASSGQGARGNTIYF; cdr3_nt: TGTGCCAGCAGCGGACAGGGGGCGCGGGGAAACACCATATATTTT
clone_size: few; d_call: TRBD1; j_call: TRBJ1-2; v_call: TRBV6-5; cdr3_aa: CASSRGQGNYGYTF; cdr3_nt: TGTGCCAGCAGCCGCGGACAGGGAAACTATGGCTACACCTTC
clone_size: -; d_call: -; j_call: TRBJ1-1; v_call: TRBV5-1; cdr3_aa: CASSPAGAENTEAFF; cdr3_nt: TGCGCCAGCAGCCCGGCGGGCGCTGAGAACACTGAAGCTTTCTTT
clone_size: -; d_call: TRBD1; j_call: TRBJ2-2; v_call: TRBV30; cdr3_aa: CAWIRDRGGGELFF; cdr3_nt: TGTGCCTGGATTCGGGACAGGGGCGGCGGGGAGCTGTTTTTT
clone_size: -; d_call: -; j_call: TRBJ1-3; v_call: TRBV19; cdr3_aa: CASSPGRGGSGNTIYF; cdr3_nt: TGTGCCAGTAGTCCCGGACGGGGAGGCTCTGGAAACACCATATATTTT
clone_size: -; d_call: -; j_call: TRBJ1-3; v_call: TRBV18; cdr3_aa: CASSPRSGNTIYF; cdr3_nt: TGTGCCAGCTCACCGCGCTCTGGAAACACCATATATTTT
clone_size: -; d_call: TRBD1; j_call: TRBJ1-2; v_call: TRBV4-2; cdr3_aa: CASCQDRGQGARYGYTF; cdr3_nt: TGTGCCAGCTGCCAAGATCGGGGACAGGGGGCACGGTATGGCTACACCTTC
clone_size: -; d_call: TRBD2; j_call: TRBJ2-1; v_call: TRBV7-6; cdr3_aa: CASSPTSGGISYNEQFF; cdr3_nt: TGTGCCAGCAGTCCTACCTCGGGGGGAATCTCCTACAATGAGCAGTTCTTC
clone_size: -; d_call: TRBD1; j_call: TRBJ1-2; v_call: TRBV5-1; cdr3_aa: CASSSGQGGGYTF; cdr3_nt: TGCGCCAGCAGCTCGGGACAGGGAGGCGGCTACACCTTC
clone_size: -; d_call: -; j_call: TRBJ1-2; v_call: TRBV2; cdr3_aa: CASSEYSGNYGYTF; cdr3_nt: TGTGCCAGCAGTGAATATTCAGGGAACTATGGCTACACCTTC
clone_size: -; d_call: TRBD2; j_call: TRBJ2-1; v_call: TRBV27; cdr3_aa: CASSFEVREGGNEQFF; cdr3_nt: TGTGCCAGCAGTTTTGAGGTGCGGGAGGGGGGCAATGAGCAGTTCTTC
clone_size: -; d_call: -; j_call: TRBJ1-1; v_call: TRBV6-5; cdr3_aa: CASSYGRTEAFF; cdr3_nt: TGTGCCAGCAGTTACGGGCGAACTGAAGCTTTCTTT
clone_size: -; d_call: TRBD2; j_call: TRBJ2-1; v_call: TRBV9; cdr3_aa: CASSVALGLADNEQFF; cdr3_nt: TGTGCCAGCAGCGTAGCCCTGGGACTAGCGGACAATGAGCAGTTCTTC